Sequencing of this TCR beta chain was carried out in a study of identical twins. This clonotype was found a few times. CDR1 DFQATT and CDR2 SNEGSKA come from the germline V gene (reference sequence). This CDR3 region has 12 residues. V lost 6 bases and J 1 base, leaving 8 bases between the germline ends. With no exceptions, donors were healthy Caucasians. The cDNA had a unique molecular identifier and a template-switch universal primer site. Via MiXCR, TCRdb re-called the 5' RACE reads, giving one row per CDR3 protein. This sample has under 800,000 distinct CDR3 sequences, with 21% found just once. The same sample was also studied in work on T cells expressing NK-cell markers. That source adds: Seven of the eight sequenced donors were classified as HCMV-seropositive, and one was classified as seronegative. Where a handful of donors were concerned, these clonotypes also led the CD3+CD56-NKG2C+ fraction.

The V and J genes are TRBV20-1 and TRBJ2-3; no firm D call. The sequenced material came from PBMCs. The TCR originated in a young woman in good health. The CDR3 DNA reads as TGCAGTGCGGCACTCGGCACAGATACGCAGTATTTT. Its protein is CSAALGTDTQYF.